Each of the 6 T cell receptor beta chains below was sequenced from the same sample in a study of T cell responses to AZD1222 COVID-19 vaccine. Assay used: immunoSEQ multiplex PCR; TCRdb lists only in-frame clones, some missing. The data hold more than 150,000 clones, with 75% to 90% observed a single time. Sequenced here: peripheral blood, sampled after recovery from COVID-19. Receptors originate from an adult who had recovered from COVID-19.

This sequence joins TRBV5-8 and TRBJ1-6; possible D gene TRBD1, 6 bases. Germline lookup yields CDR1 SGHTS and CDR2 YDEGEE. Trimming left V 3 bases short and J 8 bases short, with 15 bases between. The CDR3 contains 15 residues. CDR3 loop: CASSYWIGGDSPLHF. CDR3 in DNA: TGTGCCAGCAGCTATTGGATAGGGGGGGATTCACCCCTCCACTTT.

V gene TRBV2 combines with J gene TRBJ1-1; D is unresolved. V lost 3 bases, J lost 5 bases, and 10 bases lay in between. Germline CDR1 SNHLY, CDR2 FYNNEI. The CDR3 is made up of 13 amino acids. The CDR3 DNA is TGTGCCAGCAGTGATTATAGAGGTACTGAAGCTTTCTTT. Translation gives CASSDYRGTEAFF. Full variable domain (missing parts from reference TRBV2 and TRBJ1-1): EPEVTQTPSHQVTQMGQEVILRCVPISNHLYFYWYRQILGQKVEFLVSFYNNEISEKSEIFDDQFSVERPDGSNFTLKIRSTKLEDSAMYFCASSDYRGTEAFFGQGTRLTVV.

The chain is built from TRBV19 and TRBJ2-7; a possible D gene is TRBD2 (7 bases). The CDR3 runs to 18 residues. The germline CDR1 and CDR2 sequences are LNHDA and SQIVND (reference sequence). Between the trimmed V and J ends, which lost 5 bases and 0 bases, there was a span of 23 bases. CDR3 sequence: CASSETIGGPPSSYEQYF. As DNA, the CDR3 is TGTGCCAGTAGTGAAACTATCGGGGGGCCTCCTAGCTCCTACGAGCAGTACTTC.

The V and J genes are TRBV27 and TRBJ2-1; TRBD2 matches at 7 bases. This CDR3 has 12 amino acids. The junction had 3 bases not matched to a gene; V was cut back by 9 bases and J by 4 bases. Germline V gene sequence: CDR1 MNHEY, CDR2 SMNVEV (reference sequence). The chain's CDR3 is CASKRGYNEQFF. The CDR3 DNA is TGTGCCAGTAAGCGGGGATACAATGAGCAGTTCTTC.

The V and J genes are TRBV29-1 and TRBJ2-7; TRBD2 agrees at 11 bases. The CDR3 runs to 12 residues. Germline loops: CDR1 SQVTM, CDR2 ANQGSEA. J lost 3 bases, V lost 6 bases, and 1 base had no gene match. DNA for the CDR3: TGCAGCGTCACTAGCGGGGGCTACGAGCAGTACTTC. It translates to CSVTSGGYEQYF.

This clone appeared a single time. The chain employs TRBV10-2 and TRBJ2-1, with D perhaps TRBD2 (5 bases). CDR3 length: 15 residues. Germline V gene sequence: CDR1 WSHSY, CDR2 SAAADI. V dropped 5 bases and J dropped 5 bases, with 16 bases sitting between them. For the CDR3, the DNA is TGCGCCAGCAGTCTGGTGCGGGCCCCCCACAATGAGCAGTTCTTC. This gives the protein CASSLVRAPHNEQFF.